The rows below give T cell receptor beta chains drawn from one sample of a study of blood T cell repertoires in COVID-19. Sequencing was performed with immunoSEQ multiplex PCR; in TCRdb, only in-frame clones are kept and a portion is missing. The sample includes 200,000 to 300,000 clones, around four fifths of them seen just once. The sample comprised peripheral blood. These receptors all come from a man aged 60 to 75 with acute or convalescent COVID-19. The CDR3 runs from the conserved cysteine through the conserved F or W. A D gene is named only where the DNA matches it firmly. Expanded clones get a size class; other rows say once, few or many, or leave the size out.

cdr3_nt cdr3_aa d_call j_call v_call clone_size
TGCAGTGCTAGTAAAGGGACATTCCTGTTTTTT CSASKGTFLFF - TRBJ1-4 TRBV20-1 -
TGCAGCGTTGCCGGAGACGGTGGCTACACCTTC CSVAGDGGYTF - TRBJ1-2 TRBV29-1 -
TGCAGTGCAGGACAGGCCGGAGGCTACACCTTC CSAGQAGGYTF TRBD1 TRBJ1-2 TRBV20-1 -
TGCAGTGCTAGTATTGCAGGGGCCAACCAAGAGACCCAGTACTTC CSASIAGANQETQYF - TRBJ2-5 TRBV20-1 -
TGTGCCAGCAGCCCGGGGGAGCAGGCGCAAACCCAGTACTTC CASSPGEQAQTQYF - TRBJ2-5 TRBV5-4 -
TGTGCCAGTAGTATTCGCGGACTAGCTATCGGTGAGCAGTTCTTC CASSIRGLAIGEQFF TRBD2 TRBJ2-1 TRBV19 -
TGCGCCAGCAGCCCGACTAGCGGGGGTTCGTCCTACAATGAGCAGTTCTTC CASSPTSGGSSYNEQFF TRBD2 TRBJ2-1 TRBV5-1 -
TGCGCCAGCAGCTTGCGGACAGGCCCCGGGGAGCTGTTTTTT CASSLRTGPGELFF TRBD1 TRBJ2-2 TRBV5-1 once
TGTGCCAGCTCAAATCAACCGGGACTAGCGGCAAGTACGGGGAACGAGCAGTACTTC CASSNQPGLAASTGNEQYF TRBD2 TRBJ2-7 TRBV18 -
TGTGCCAGCAGTTTCGTAGCCCCTTCAGGGTACGATCAGCCCCAGCATTTT CASSFVAPSGYDQPQHF - TRBJ1-5 TRBV6-2/TRBV6-3 -
TGTGCCAGCAGTGATCTCCTTCGAGGAGAGACCCAGTACTTC CASSDLLRGETQYF - TRBJ2-5 TRBV6-1 -
TGTGCCAGCAGCCACCTTCCGGGAAGACGGAATCAGCCCCAGCATTTT CASSHLPGRRNQPQHF - TRBJ1-5 TRBV7-2 -
TGTGCCAGCAGCCCGGGGGACACTGAAGCTTTCTTT CASSPGDTEAFF - TRBJ1-1 TRBV7-2 -
TGTGCCAGCTCACCACGGCAGCGGTCCTCTGGGGCCAACGTCCTGACTTTC CASSPRQRSSGANVLTF - TRBJ2-6 TRBV18 -
TGCGCCAGCAGTCCGGAGGGACAGGAGTACCAAGAGACCCAGTACTTC CASSPEGQEYQETQYF TRBD1 TRBJ2-5 TRBV5-1 -
TGTGCCAGCAGTTTAACCGACGGGGTGAACACTGAAGCTTTCTTT CASSLTDGVNTEAFF - TRBJ1-1 TRBV28 -
TGTGCCAGCAGCAGACCGGGACAGGGGGCCTACGAGCAGTACTTC CASSRPGQGAYEQYF TRBD1 TRBJ2-7 TRBV7-2 -
TGTGCCAGCTCACCACAGACTCTGGGGCTAAAAGGGGAGACCCAGTACTTC CASSPQTLGLKGETQYF - TRBJ2-5 TRBV18 -
TGCGCCAGCAGCCAAGCCCAGGGGGCTAGCGGGGGCACAGATACGCAGTATTTT CASSQAQGASGGTDTQYF - TRBJ2-3 TRBV4-3 -
TGTGCCAGCAGCTTCGGGACTAGCGGGAGAAGTGAGACCCAGTACTTC CASSFGTSGRSETQYF TRBD2 TRBJ2-5 TRBV5-4 -
TGTGCCAGCAGTTCCCCCAGGAATAAAGCCAAAAACATTCAGTACTTC CASSSPRNKAKNIQYF - TRBJ2-4 TRBV27 -
TGTGCCAGCAGGACAGGGGGCGGAAGACAGCCCCAGCATTTT CASRTGGGRQPQHF TRBD1 TRBJ1-5 TRBV2 -
TGTGCCAGTAGACAGCTTCGGACAGGGGTAGGGCACAATCAGCCCCAGCATTTT CASRQLRTGVGHNQPQHF TRBD1 TRBJ1-5 TRBV19 -
TGTGCCAGCAGCTCCTTATGGGGCCCCACAGATACGCAGTATTTT CASSSLWGPTDTQYF - TRBJ2-3 TRBV3-1/TRBV3-2 -
TGTGCCAGCAGGATGCCGGGACAGCTACAGCAGTATTTT CASRMPGQLQQYF TRBD1 TRBJ2-3 TRBV5-8 -
TGCGCCAGCAGCCAAGACCAGGGGTCCTACGAGCAGTACTTC CASSQDQGSYEQYF - TRBJ2-7 TRBV4-3 -
TGCGCCACCTCGGGACAGGGGGCTGATGGCTACACCTTC CATSGQGADGYTF TRBD1 TRBJ1-2 TRBV10-2 once
TGTGCCAGTAGTATGAGGGCGGGACCTAGCACAGATACGCAGTATTTT CASSMRAGPSTDTQYF - TRBJ2-3 TRBV19 -
TGTGCCAGCAGACCGACAGGGTTGGGAAACACCATATATTTT CASRPTGLGNTIYF TRBD1 TRBJ1-3 TRBV6-5 once
TGCGCCAGCAGCCAGGGTGGAGGTATGAGGTCGGTCGGAAACACCATATATTTT CASSQGGGMRSVGNTIYF - TRBJ1-3 TRBV4-1 -
TGTGCCACTCGTGCCGGGGTGGGCAAGGGCTTCACAGATACGCAGTATTTT CATRAGVGKGFTDTQYF - TRBJ2-3 TRBV10-3 -